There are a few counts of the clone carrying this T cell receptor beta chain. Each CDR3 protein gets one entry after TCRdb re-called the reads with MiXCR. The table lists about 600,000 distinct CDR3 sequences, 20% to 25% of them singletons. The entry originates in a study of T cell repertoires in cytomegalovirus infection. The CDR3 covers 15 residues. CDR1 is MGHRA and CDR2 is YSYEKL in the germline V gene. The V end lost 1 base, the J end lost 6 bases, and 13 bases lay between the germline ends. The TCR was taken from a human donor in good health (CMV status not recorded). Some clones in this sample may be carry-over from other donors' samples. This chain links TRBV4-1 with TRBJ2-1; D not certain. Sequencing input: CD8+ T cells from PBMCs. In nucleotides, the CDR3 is TGCGCCAGCAGCCAAGTTTTAGGCCCTTTCAATGAGCAGTTCTTC. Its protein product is CASSQVLGPFNEQFF.